This T cell receptor (beta chain) was documented in a study of PD-L1 blockade in urothelial cancer. Study-level background: Among blood samples, the median T cell count was 130,000 to 150,000.

Pretreatment and on-treatment samples were taken, numbering 1 to 8 per patient. Method: immunoSEQ multiplex PCR; TCRdb's copy keeps in-frame clones and lacks some. The sample lists more than 45,000 clones, around 89% occurring once. V shed 5 bases, J shed 6 bases, and the junction held 8 bases outside the gene matches. This CDR3 comprises 17 residues. CDR1 and CDR2 (germline): LNHDA, SQIVND (reference sequence). This sequence originates from a man older than 75 with urothelial cancer. This chain links TRBV19 with TRBJ2-2, with TRBD2 matching over 14 bases. Specimen: PBMCs, collected around atezolizumab (anti-PD-L1) treatment. The CDR3 sequence: CASSPGGTSGRPGELFF. CDR3 bases: TGTGCCAGTAGTCCAGGGGGGACTAGCGGGAGACCCGGGGAGCTGTTTTTT.